This TCR beta chain comes out of a study of blood T cell repertoires in COVID-19. At the level of the study: Specimens from acute and convalescent COVID-19 originated in the United States, Italy and Spain. T cells, B-cell-depleted T cells, or PBMCs provided the cDNA or gDNA that served as material.

V shed 0 bases and J shed 7 bases, with 9 bases lying between them. Germline CDR1 GTSNPN, CDR2 SVGIG (reference sequence). CDR3 length: 12 amino acids. Those enrolled in Seattle joined during active infection and were followed longitudinally afterward. In the study's own analysis: Cell counts per sample came from amplifying reference gene primers. Data came from immunoSEQ multiplex PCR; TCRdb stores just in-frame clones and leaves some out. Clone size and the V and J calls come from that table; the DNA yielded D and trimming. This table holds roughly 180,000 clones, about 81% found once. The specimen was peripheral blood. This sequence originates from a woman older than 75 with COVID-19, enrolled during active disease. This chain links TRBV30 with TRBJ1-1; D may be TRBD1 (5 bases). In DNA, the CDR3 is TGTGCCTGGAGTGTAGGGGCCGGTGAAGCTTTCTTT. It is translated as CAWSVGAGEAFF.